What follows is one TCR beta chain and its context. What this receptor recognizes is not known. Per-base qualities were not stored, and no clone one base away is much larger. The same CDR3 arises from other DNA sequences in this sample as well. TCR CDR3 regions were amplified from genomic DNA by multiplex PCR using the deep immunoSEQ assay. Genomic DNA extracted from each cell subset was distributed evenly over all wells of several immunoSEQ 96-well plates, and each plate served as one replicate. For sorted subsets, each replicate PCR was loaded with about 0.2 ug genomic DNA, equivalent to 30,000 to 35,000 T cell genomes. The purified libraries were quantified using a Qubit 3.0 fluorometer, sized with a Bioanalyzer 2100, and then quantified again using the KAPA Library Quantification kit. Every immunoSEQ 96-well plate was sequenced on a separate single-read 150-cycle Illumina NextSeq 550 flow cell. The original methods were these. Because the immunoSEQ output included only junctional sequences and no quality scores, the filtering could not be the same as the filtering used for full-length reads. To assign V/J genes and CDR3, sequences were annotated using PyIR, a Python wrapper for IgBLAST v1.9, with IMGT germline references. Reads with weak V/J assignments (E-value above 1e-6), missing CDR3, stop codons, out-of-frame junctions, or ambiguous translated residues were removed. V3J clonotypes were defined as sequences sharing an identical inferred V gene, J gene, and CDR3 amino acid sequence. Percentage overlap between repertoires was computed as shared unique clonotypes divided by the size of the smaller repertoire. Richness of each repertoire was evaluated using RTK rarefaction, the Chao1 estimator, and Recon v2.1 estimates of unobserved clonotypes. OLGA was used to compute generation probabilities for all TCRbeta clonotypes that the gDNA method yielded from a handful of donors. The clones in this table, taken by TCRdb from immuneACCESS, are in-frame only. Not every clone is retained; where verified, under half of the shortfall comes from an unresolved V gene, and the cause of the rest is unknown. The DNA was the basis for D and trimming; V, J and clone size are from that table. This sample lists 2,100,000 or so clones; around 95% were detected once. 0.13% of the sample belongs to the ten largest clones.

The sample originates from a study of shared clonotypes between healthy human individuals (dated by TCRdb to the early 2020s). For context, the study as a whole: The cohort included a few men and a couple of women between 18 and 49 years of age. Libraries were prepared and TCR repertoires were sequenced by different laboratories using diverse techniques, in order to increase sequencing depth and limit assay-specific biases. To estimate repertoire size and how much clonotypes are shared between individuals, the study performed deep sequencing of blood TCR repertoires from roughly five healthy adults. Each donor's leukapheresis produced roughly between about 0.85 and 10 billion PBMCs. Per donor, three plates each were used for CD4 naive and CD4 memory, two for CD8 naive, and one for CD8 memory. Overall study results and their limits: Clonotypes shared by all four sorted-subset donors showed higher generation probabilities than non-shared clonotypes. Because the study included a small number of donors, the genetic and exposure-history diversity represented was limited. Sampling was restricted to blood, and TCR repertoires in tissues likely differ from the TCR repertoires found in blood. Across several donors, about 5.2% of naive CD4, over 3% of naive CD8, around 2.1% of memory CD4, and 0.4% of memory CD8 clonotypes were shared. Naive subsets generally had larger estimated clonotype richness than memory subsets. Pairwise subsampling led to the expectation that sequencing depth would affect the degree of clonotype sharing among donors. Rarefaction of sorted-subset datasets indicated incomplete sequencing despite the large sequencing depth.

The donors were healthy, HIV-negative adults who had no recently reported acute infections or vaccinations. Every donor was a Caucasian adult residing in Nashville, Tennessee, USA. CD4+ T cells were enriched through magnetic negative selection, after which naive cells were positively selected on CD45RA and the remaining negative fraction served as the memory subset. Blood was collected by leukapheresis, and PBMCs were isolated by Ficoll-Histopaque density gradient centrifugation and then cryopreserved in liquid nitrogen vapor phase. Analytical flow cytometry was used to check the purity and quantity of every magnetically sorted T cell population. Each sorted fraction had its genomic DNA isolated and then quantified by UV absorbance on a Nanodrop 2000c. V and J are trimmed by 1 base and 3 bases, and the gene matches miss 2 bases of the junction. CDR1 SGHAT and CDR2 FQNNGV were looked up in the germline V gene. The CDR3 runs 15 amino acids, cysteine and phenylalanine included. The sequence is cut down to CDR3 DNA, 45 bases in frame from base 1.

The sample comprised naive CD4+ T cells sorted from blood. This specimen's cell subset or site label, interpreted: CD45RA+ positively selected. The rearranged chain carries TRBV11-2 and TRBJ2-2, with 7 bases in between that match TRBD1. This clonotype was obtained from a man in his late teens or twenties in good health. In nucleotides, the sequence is TGTGCCAGCAGCTTAGGGACAGGATACACCGGGGAGCTGTTTTTT. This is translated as CASSLGTGYTGELFF.